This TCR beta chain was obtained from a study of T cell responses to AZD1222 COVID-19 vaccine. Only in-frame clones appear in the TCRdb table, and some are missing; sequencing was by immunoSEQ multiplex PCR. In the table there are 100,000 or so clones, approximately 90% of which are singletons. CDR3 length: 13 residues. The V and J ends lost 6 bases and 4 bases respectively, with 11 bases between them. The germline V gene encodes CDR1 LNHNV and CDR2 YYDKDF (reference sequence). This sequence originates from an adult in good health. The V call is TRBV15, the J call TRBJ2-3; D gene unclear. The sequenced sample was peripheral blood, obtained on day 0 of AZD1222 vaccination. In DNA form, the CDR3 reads TGTGCCACCAGGCTGGGCCGGGCAGATACGCAGTATTTT. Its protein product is CATRLGRADTQYF.